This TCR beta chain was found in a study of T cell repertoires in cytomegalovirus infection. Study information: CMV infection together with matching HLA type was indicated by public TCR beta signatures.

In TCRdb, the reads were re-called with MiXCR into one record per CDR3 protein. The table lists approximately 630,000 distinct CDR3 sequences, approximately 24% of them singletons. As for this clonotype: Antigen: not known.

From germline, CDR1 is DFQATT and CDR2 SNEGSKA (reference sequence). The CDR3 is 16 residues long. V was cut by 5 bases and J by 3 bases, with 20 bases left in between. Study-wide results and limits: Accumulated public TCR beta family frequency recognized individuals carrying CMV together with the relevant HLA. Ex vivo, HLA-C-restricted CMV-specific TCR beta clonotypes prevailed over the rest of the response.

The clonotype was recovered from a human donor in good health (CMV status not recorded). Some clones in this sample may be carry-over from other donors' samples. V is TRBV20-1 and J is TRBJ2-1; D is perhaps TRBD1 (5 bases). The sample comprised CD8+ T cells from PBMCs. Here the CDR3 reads CSAPASSGIIYNEQFF. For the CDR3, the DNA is TGCAGTGCTCCCGCGTCGTCAGGGATAATCTACAATGAGCAGTTCTTC.